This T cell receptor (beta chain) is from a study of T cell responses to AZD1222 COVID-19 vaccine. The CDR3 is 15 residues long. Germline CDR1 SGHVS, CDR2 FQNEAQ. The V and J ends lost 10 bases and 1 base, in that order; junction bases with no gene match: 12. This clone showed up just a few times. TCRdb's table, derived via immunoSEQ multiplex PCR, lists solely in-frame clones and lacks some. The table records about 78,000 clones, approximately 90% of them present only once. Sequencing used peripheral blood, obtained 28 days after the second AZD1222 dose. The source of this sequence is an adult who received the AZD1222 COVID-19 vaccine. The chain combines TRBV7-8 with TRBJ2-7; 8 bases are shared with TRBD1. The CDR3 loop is CAITKGDRLSYEQYF. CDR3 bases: TGTGCCATTACCAAGGGGGACAGGCTTTCCTACGAGCAGTACTTC.